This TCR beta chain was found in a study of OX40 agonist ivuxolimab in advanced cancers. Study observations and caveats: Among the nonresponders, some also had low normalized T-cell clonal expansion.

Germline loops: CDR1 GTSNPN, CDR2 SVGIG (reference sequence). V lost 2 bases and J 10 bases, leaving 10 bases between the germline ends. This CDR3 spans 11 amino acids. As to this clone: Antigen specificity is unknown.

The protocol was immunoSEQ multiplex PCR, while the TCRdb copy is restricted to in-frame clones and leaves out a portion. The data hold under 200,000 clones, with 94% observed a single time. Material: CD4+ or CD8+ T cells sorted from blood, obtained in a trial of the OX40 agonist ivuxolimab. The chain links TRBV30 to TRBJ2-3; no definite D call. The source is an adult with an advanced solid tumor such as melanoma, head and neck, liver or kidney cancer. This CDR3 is CAWSMRQAQYF. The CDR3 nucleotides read TGTGCCTGGAGTATGAGGCAGGCGCAGTATTTT.